The clone carrying this TCR beta chain has at least ten counts. This record comes from a study of prognosis after radiotherapy for stage I lung cancer. Study at large: Seven or eight patients presented with squamous cell carcinoma, about 12 with adenocarcinoma. Concurrently with stereotactic body radiotherapy, no other therapy was received by any patient.

The V end lost 1 base, the J end lost 6 bases, and 19 bases lay between the germline ends. The CDR3 length is 15 residues. Germline CDR1 reads DFQATT; CDR2 reads SNEGSKA (reference sequence). TCR beta CDR3 was amplified from genomic DNA by two-round multiplex PCR. Initially, in first-round PCR, primers specific to each TRBV and TRBJ gene were used. Each CDR3 protein is one row after TCRdb ran MiXCR on the multiplex PCR reads. Of 20,000 to 25,000 distinct CDR3 sequences detected, around 40% appear once; the ten largest clones hold roughly a fifth. The sample was PBMCs, taken before or after stereotactic body radiation therapy (not recorded which). The chain joins TRBV20-1 to TRBJ2-7; perhaps TRBD2 as D (5 bases). The sequence was obtained from a donor of 50 years or more with non-small cell lung cancer. The CDR3 loop is CSARALDVGRGEQYF. The CDR3 bases are TGCAGTGCTAGAGCCCTCGATGTCGGCCGGGGCGAGCAGTACTTC.